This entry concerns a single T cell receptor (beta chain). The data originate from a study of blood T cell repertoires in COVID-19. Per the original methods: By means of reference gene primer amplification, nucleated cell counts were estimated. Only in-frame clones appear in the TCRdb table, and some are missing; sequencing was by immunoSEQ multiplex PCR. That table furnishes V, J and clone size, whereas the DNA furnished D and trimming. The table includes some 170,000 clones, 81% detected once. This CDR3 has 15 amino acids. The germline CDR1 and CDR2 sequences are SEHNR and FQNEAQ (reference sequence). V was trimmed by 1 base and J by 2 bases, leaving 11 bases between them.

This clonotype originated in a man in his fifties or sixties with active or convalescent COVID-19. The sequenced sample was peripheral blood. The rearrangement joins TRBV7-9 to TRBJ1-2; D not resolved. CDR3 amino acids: CASSLVSTANYGYTF. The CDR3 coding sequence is TGTGCCAGCAGCTTAGTTTCCACAGCCAACTATGGCTACACCTTC.